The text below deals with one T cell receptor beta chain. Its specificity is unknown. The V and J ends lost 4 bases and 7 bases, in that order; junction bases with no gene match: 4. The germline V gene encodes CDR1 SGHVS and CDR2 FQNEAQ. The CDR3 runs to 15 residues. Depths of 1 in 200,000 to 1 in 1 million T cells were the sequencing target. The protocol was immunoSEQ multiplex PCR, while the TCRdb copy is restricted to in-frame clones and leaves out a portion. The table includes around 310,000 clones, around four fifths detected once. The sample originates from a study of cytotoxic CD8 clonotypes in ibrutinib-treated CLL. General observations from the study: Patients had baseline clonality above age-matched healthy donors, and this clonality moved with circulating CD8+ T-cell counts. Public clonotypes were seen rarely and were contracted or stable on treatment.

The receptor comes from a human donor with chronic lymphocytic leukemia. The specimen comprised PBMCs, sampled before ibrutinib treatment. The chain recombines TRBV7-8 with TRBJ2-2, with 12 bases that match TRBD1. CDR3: CASSYGTGGHGELFF. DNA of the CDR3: TGTGCCAGCAGCTACGGGACAGGGGGCCACGGGGAGCTGTTTTTT. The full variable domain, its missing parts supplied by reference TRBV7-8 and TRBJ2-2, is GAGVSQSPRYKVAKRGQDVALRCDPISGHVSLFWYQQALGQGPEFLTYFQNEAQLDKSGLPSDRFFAERPEGSVSTLKIQRTQQEDSAVYLCASSYGTGGHGELFFGEGSRLTVL.